This T cell receptor beta chain came from a study of CD4 T cells in relation to SARS-CoV-2 and coronaviruses. Turning to the study itself: Negative control cultures got HIV-1 Nef peptides or no peptide.

This clone was observed a single time. Its antigen remains unidentified. Before the COVID-19 pandemic, during about 2011-2018, CD4+ T cells were taken from unexposed donors. The cells were cultured for about ten days before CD4+ T cells were isolated. Cultures received half-medium IL-2 refreshes on days 3 and 7. Clones were read by immunoSEQ multiplex PCR, and TCRdb kept only the in-frame ones, dropping some. This sample has around 15,000 clones, with over 75% found just once. The V end was cut by 1 base, the J end by 4 bases, with 5 bases between. The germline V gene encodes CDR1 SGHTA and CDR2 FQGNSA. CDR3 length: 13 residues.

The source is a human donor in good health. The chain couples TRBV7-2 to TRBJ1-5; D is ambiguous. Sequences were obtained from CD4+ T cells from PBMCs, cultured in vitro. The CDR3 is CASSLGLNQPQHF. In DNA, the CDR3 is TGTGCCAGCAGCTTAGGCTTAAATCAGCCCCAGCATTTT.